A single sample is the source of the 21 T cell receptor beta chains below, sequenced in a study of spatial heterogeneity in lung cancer. Study observations and caveats: Tumors with more nonsynonymous mutations had more expanded intratumoral alpha and beta TCRs.

TCRdb analysed the 5' RACE reads with MiXCR anew, one entry per CDR3 protein. The sample has over 1,500 distinct CDR3 sequences; 8% to 9.5% are singletons. These receptors' targets are unknown. Stated time point: sample taken at primary tumor resection. The sequenced sample was lung tumor tissue, obtained at surgery. The origin of the receptors is a female donor with early-stage non-small cell lung cancer.

This clonotype is medium-sized (0.01 to 0.1%) within its sample. This chain uses TRBV5-1 with TRBJ2-1; 7 nucleotides line up with TRBD2. J lost 0 bases, V lost 6 bases, and 9 bases had no gene match. The CDR3 consists of 16 residues. The germline V gene has CDR1 SGHRS and CDR2 YFSETQ. CDR3 in DNA: TGCGCCAGCACCGATGCTAGCGGTCACTCCTACAATGAGCAGTTCTTC. This codes for CASTDASGHSYNEQFF.

This clonotype is judged medium-sized. The chain employs TRBV11-2 and TRBJ2-1; 7 bases match TRBD1. Germline V CDR1 and CDR2: SGHAT, FQNNGV. V lost 0 bases and J lost 2; bases outside the gene matches: 4. The CDR3 covers 16 residues. The chain's CDR3 is CASSLDRGRAYNEQFF. CDR3 nucleotides: TGTGCCAGCAGCTTAGATAGGGGGCGGGCCTACAATGAGCAGTTCTTC. The complete variable domain, with remaining parts taken from reference TRBV11-2 and TRBJ2-1, reads EAGVAQSPRYKIIEKRQSVAFWCNPISGHATLYWYQQILGQGPKLLIQFQNNGVVDDSQLPKDRFSAERLKGVDSTLKIQPAKLEDSAVYLCASSLDRGRAYNEQFFGPGTRLTVL.

By sample fraction, this clonotype is medium-sized. This chain links TRBV20-1 with TRBJ2-3; unclear D gene. CDR1 is DFQATT and CDR2 is SNEGSKA in the germline V gene (reference sequence). The V end lost 4 bases, the J end lost 3 bases, and 8 bases lay between the germline ends. There are 12 residues in the CDR3. The CDR3 region has the DNA TGCAGTGCTATACCCAAAACAGATACGCAGTATTTT. Translating it yields CSAIPKTDTQYF.

In its sample, this clonotype ranks as medium-sized. V usage is TRBV12-5 and J usage is TRBJ2-6; D unclear. Trimming removed 2 bases from V and 0 bases from J, with 11 bases in between. Germline CDR1 LGHNT, CDR2 FRNRAP. The CDR3 is 17 residues long. CDR3 sequence (DNA): TGTGCTAGTGGTTTGTTAGGCGGCCGCTCTGGGGCCAACGTCCTGACTTTC. It specifies CASGLLGGRSGANVLTF.

About this clonotype itself: Just one base apart from a much larger clone, this may be a read error. The chain uses TRBV7-6 and TRBJ1-1, with D possibly being TRBD1 (5 bases). The V gene's germline CDR1 is SGHVS and CDR2 FNYEAQ. The CDR3 contains 16 residues. The DNA of the CDR3 is TGTGCCTGCAGCCTTGGCCCACGACAGACGAACACTGAAGCTTTCTTT. Translation gives CACSLGPRQTNTEAFF.

By share, this clonotype ranks as medium-sized (0.01 to 0.1%). The chain links TRBV2 to TRBJ2-2; 8 nucleotides match TRBD1. Unmatched junction bases numbered 4, after V lost 6 bases and J lost 4 bases. CDR3 length equals 14 residues. Germline CDR1 and CDR2: SNHLY and FYNNEI. CDR3 residues: CASRFDRGTGELFF. The CDR3 coding sequence is TGTGCCAGCAGGTTCGACAGGGGCACCGGGGAGCTGTTTTTT.

This clonotype ranks as medium-sized (0.01 to 0.1%). This chain uses TRBV5-4 with TRBJ2-5; the D is unclear. Deletions cut 0 bases from V and 3 bases from J, with 6 bases between. Germline assignment: CDR1 SGHNT and CDR2 YYREEE (reference sequence). The CDR3 length is 13 residues. CDR3 DNA sequence: TGTGCCAGCAGCTTGGACAGAAAAGAGACCCAGTACTTC. Protein product: CASSLDRKETQYF.

This clonotype is termed medium-sized. This chain joins TRBV7-2 and TRBJ1-5, with 8 bases matching TRBD1. Germline V CDR1 and CDR2: SGHTA, FQGNSA. J lost 5 bases, V lost 3 bases, and 0 bases had no gene match. The CDR3 spans 13 residues. CDR3 sequence reads: CASSLDRDQPQHF. The CDR3 DNA sequence: TGTGCCAGCAGCTTGGACAGGGATCAGCCCCAGCATTTT. The complete variable domain, with remaining parts taken from reference TRBV7-2 and TRBJ1-5, reads GAGVSQSPSNKVTEKGKDVELRCDPISGHTALYWYRQSLGQGLEFLIYFQGNSAPDKSGLPSDRFSAERTGGSVSTLTIQRTQQEDSAVYLCASSLDRDQPQHFGDGTRLSIL.

By share, this clonotype counts as medium-sized (0.01 to 0.1%). The CDR3 DNA reads TGTGCCATCAGTGACACCGGACAGGGCCCCCGCGAGCAGTACTTC. Protein sequence: CAISDTGQGPREQYF. The chain uses TRBV10-3 and TRBJ2-7; 8 bases line up with TRBD1. CDR1 is ENHRY and CDR2 is SYGVKD in the germline V gene. V trimming: 3 bases; J trimming: 6 bases; junction bases outside the gene matches: 10. The CDR3 consists of 15 residues.

In its sample, this clonotype is medium-sized. This sequence joins TRBV7-9 and TRBJ1-1, with 8 bases lining up with TRBD1. V lost 4 bases, J lost 4 bases, and 5 bases stayed unmatched. The CDR3 covers 14 residues. Per germline, CDR1 SEHNR and CDR2 FQNEAQ (reference sequence). CDR3 amino acids: CASSSHRGITEAFF. The CDR3 DNA follows: TGTGCCAGCAGCTCCCACAGGGGGATCACTGAAGCTTTCTTT.

This clonotype is classed as medium-sized (0.01 to 0.1%). The chain has TRBV29-1 and TRBJ2-1; either TRBD1 or TRBD2 may fit D (5 bases each). The CDR3 covers 11 residues. The germline V gene has CDR1 SQVTM and CDR2 ANQGSEA. Trimming shortened V by 1 base and J by 10 bases, and 8 bases separated the two germline ends. The DNA of the CDR3 is TGCAGCGTTGAAGGACGGGACGAGCAGTTCTTC. It codes for CSVEGRDEQFF.

This clonotype rates as medium-sized. The chain has TRBV6-2 or TRBV6-3 and TRBJ2-1; TRBD1 aligns across 9 bases. The germline V gene has CDR1 MNHEY and CDR2 SVGEGT. The CDR3 loop spans 13 amino acids. V lost 7 bases, J lost 7 bases, and 5 bases stayed unmatched. CDR3 region: CASKRQGGNEQFF. The CDR3 DNA reads as TGTGCCAGCAAGAGACAGGGGGGAAATGAGCAGTTCTTC.

This clonotype counts as medium-sized. The V and J genes are TRBV5-1 and TRBJ2-5; unclear D gene. The V and J ends lost 0 bases and 3 bases respectively, with 6 bases between them. The CDR3 is 13 amino acids. In germline, CDR1 is SGHRS, CDR2 YFSETQ. In DNA, the CDR3 is TGCGCCAGCAGCTTGGGACAAGAAGAGACCCAGTACTTC. As protein: CASSLGQEETQYF.

This clonotype is medium-sized in the sample. V and J are TRBV7-9 and TRBJ2-5; a weak D match, TRBD1 (8 bases). Germline loops: CDR1 SEHNR, CDR2 FQNEAQ (reference sequence). Trimming stripped 4 bases from V and 5 bases from J, with 14 bases between. The CDR3 has 14 residues. Here the CDR3 reads CASSSTGGEETQYF. The CDR3 DNA reads TGTGCCAGCAGCTCTACAGGGGGGGAGGAGACCCAGTACTTC.

In its sample, this clonotype is medium-sized. V and J are TRBV29-1 and TRBJ2-7; 8 bases align to TRBD2. This CDR3 has 14 amino acids. V lost 4 bases to trimming and J lost 6 bases; unmatched junction nucleotides: 11. Germline lookup yields CDR1 SQVTM and CDR2 ANQGSEA. DNA of the CDR3: TGCAGCGTTGTCAGCGGGGGCTTTTACGGCGAGCAGTACTTC. Protein product: CSVVSGGFYGEQYF.

This clonotype is medium-sized within its sample. V and J are TRBV18 and TRBJ1-4; TRBD1 matches 8 bases. Germline lookup yields CDR1 KGHSH and CDR2 LQKENI. J lost 9 bases, V lost 3 bases, and 6 bases had no gene match. The CDR3 has 14 amino acids. The CDR3 DNA is TGTGCCAGCTCACCGGGACAGGAGGGGCAAAAACTGTTTTTT. Its protein is CASSPGQEGQKLFF.

This clonotype counts as large. This chain links TRBV25-1 with TRBJ1-2; D is unclear. Trimming removed 3 bases from V and 3 bases from J, with 11 bases in between. CDR1 and CDR2 (germline): MGHDK, SYGVNS. The CDR3 is 14 amino acids. CDR3 sequence: CASSESPGHYGYTF. The CDR3 bases are TGTGCCAGCAGTGAGTCACCGGGTCACTATGGCTACACCTTC.

This clonotype is deemed medium-sized. The V gene is TRBV27, the J gene TRBJ1-6; 9 positions match TRBD1. The length of the CDR3 is 15 residues. The V and J ends lost 2 bases and 11 bases, in that order; junction bases with no gene match: 7. Germline V gene sequence: CDR1 MNHEY, CDR2 SMNVEV (reference sequence). The CDR3 reads CASSLDDRGFTPLHF. CDR3 sequence (DNA): TGTGCCAGCAGTTTAGACGACAGGGGGTTTACACCCCTCCACTTT.

This clonotype has more than one count but fewer than ten. The V call is TRBV28, the J call TRBJ2-7; 9 positions agree with TRBD2. The length of the CDR3 is 14 residues. V shed 5 bases, J shed 6 bases, and the junction held 8 bases outside the gene matches. The V gene's germline CDR1 is MDHEN and CDR2 SYDVKM. The CDR3: CASSLPGLASEQYF. The CDR3 DNA sequence: TGTGCCAGCAGTCTCCCGGGACTAGCATCCGAGCAGTACTTC.

Within the sample, this clonotype is medium-sized. CDR3 sequence (DNA): TGTGCCAGTAGTACGGACAGGGGCCATGAAGCTTTCTTT. Translated: CASSTDRGHEAFF. The chain recombines TRBV19 with TRBJ1-1, with 9 bases aligning to TRBD1. The CDR3 is 13 amino acids. CDR1 LNHDA and CDR2 SQIVND come from the germline V gene (reference sequence). After removal of 4 bases from V and 7 bases from J, the junction contained 4 bases not matched to a gene.

Regarding this clonotype: No DNA is shown, since the ends of the CDR3 on it are uncertain; the CDR3 is the one TCRdb lists. The chain employs TRBV5-1 and TRBJ2-2; the table's D call TRBD1 went unverified against the DNA. Germline loops: CDR1 SGHRS, CDR2 YFSETQ. Termini included, the CDR3 measures 16 amino acids. CDR3 sequence reads: CARVPRAVRTPGSCFF.